Below, 14 T cell receptor beta chains from the same sample are listed, as sequenced in a study of Ad26.COV2.S vaccination and SARS-CoV-2 variants. Produced via immunoSEQ multiplex PCR; TCRdb's table is partial and in-frame only. In the table there are 120,000 to 150,000 clones, about nine tenths of which are singletons. The sample consisted of peripheral blood, taken after recovery from COVID-19. These receptors all come from a human donor who had recovered from COVID-19.

The J gene is TRBJ2-7, the V gene TRBV5-6; D is ambiguous. Germline V gene lookup returns CDR1 SGHDT and CDR2 YYEEEE. V was clipped by 5 bases and J by 7 bases, with 13 bases between them. The length of the CDR3 is 12 residues. The CDR3 sequence: CASRSTGEEQYF. CDR3 sequence (DNA): TGTGCCAGCAGATCAACGGGTGAAGAGCAGTACTTC. The complete variable domain, with remaining parts taken from reference TRBV5-6 and TRBJ2-7, reads DAGVTQSPTHLIKTRGQQVTLRCSPKSGHDTVSWYQQALGQGPQFIFQYYEEEERQRGNFPDRFSGHQFPNYSSELNVNALLLGDSALYLCASRSTGEEQYFGPGTRLTVT.

This chain connects TRBV5-1 to TRBJ1-4; unclear D gene. V lost 0 bases to trimming and J lost 8 bases, with 8 bases between them. Germline V gene lookup returns CDR1 SGHRS and CDR2 YFSETQ. The CDR3 consists of 13 residues. For the CDR3, the DNA is TGCGCCAGCAGCTTGGCGGCGGAGGAAAAACTGTTTTTT. Translated: CASSLAAEEKLFF.

This clone was seen only once. This rearrangement joins TRBV14 to TRBJ2-5, with D uncertain. Looked up from germline, CDR1 is SGHDN and CDR2 is FVKESK. V lost 3 bases, J lost 5 bases, and 13 bases lay in between. The CDR3 covers 14 residues. The CDR3 coding sequence is TGTGCCAGCAGCCACGGTTCGTTTTTGGAGACCCAGTACTTC. Translated: CASSHGSFLETQYF.

The chain links TRBV7-2 to TRBJ2-6; D unresolved. Germline lookup yields CDR1 SGHTA and CDR2 FQGNSA. V was clipped by 2 bases and J by 7 bases, with 9 bases between them. CDR3 length: 14 amino acids. The CDR3, as DNA: TGTGCCAGCAGCTTAAGGCGGTCTGCCAACGTCCTGACTTTC. Amino acid sequence: CASSLRRSANVLTF.

Here the CDR3 DNA reads TGTGCCAGCAGTTACGGGGGGAGCCTCTCTGGAAACACCATATATTTT. The encoded protein is CASSYGGSLSGNTIYF. This rearrangement joins TRBV6-2 or TRBV6-3 to TRBJ1-3; possible D gene TRBD1, 5 bases. The CDR3 is 16 amino acids. CDR1 MNHEY and CDR2 SVGEGT come from the germline V gene. V was shortened by 2 bases and J by 0 bases, with 11 bases between the two germline ends.

The gene calls are TRBV7-2 and TRBJ2-1; a weak D match, TRBD1 (6 bases). This CDR3 is built from 13 residues. The V end was cut by 10 bases, the J end by 6 bases, with 16 bases between. Germline values: CDR1 SGHTA, CDR2 FQGNSA. CDR3 coding DNA: TGTGCCACCCAGTGGGGGCTGAGCAATGAGCAGTTCTTC. Translated: CATQWGLSNEQFF.

The chain recombines TRBV7-2 with TRBJ2-3, with no clear D. Germline CDR1 SGHTA, CDR2 FQGNSA. This CDR3 has 13 amino acids. The ends were cut back, 1 base at V and 5 bases at J, with 7 bases in the middle. This CDR3 reads CASSLESRDTQYF. The CDR3 nucleotides read TGTGCCAGCAGCTTAGAATCGCGAGATACGCAGTATTTT.

This clone was observed once. In DNA, the CDR3 is TGCAGCGTTGGGCATAGGTACGAGTCCGGGGAGCTGTTTTTT. It translates to CSVGHRYESGELFF. The genes are TRBV29-1 and TRBJ2-2; D not certain. The CDR3 spans 14 residues. Germline lookup yields CDR1 SQVTM and CDR2 ANQGSEA. The V end lost 4 bases, the J end lost 6 bases, and 15 bases lay between the germline ends.

In this sample, this clone turned up a few times. The gene calls are TRBV6-2 or TRBV6-3 and TRBJ1-1; D unresolved. The CDR3 sequence is 14 residues long. Germline-derived CDR1 and CDR2 are MNHEY and SVGEGT. V was pared by 2 bases and J by 1 base, with 8 bases between. The CDR3 DNA reads TGTGCCAGCAGTTACCACCGGGGGAACACTGAAGCTTTCTTT. This encodes CASSYHRGNTEAFF.

This rearrangement joins TRBV5-1 to TRBJ2-1; 8 bases fit TRBD1. CDR1 and CDR2 from the germline V gene are SGHRS and YFSETQ. The CDR3 has 14 residues. With V trimmed by 3 bases and J by 6 bases, 5 bases remained unmatched. Here the CDR3 reads CASSSRTGSNEQFF. The DNA of the CDR3 is TGCGCCAGCAGCTCTCGGACAGGGTCCAATGAGCAGTTCTTC.

The chain links TRBV10-2 to TRBJ2-3; 10 bases match TRBD2. Germline V gives CDR1 WSHSY, CDR2 SAAADI. Losses at the gene ends were 6 bases for V and 1 base for J; bases not matched to a gene: 16. This CDR3 has 19 amino acids. CDR3 bases: TGCGCCAGCAGCGTGGGGGAACTAGCGGGAACGGGGGGCACAGATACGCAGTATTTT. Its translation: CASSVGELAGTGGTDTQYF.

J is TRBJ1-1 and V is TRBV28; a weak D match, TRBD1 (6 bases). V was pared by 5 bases and J by 4 bases, with 17 bases between. This CDR3 spans 15 amino acids. Germline values: CDR1 MDHEN, CDR2 SYDVKM. Written as DNA, the CDR3 is TGTGCCAGCAGTGAGTCACAGGGTTTGAGCACTGAAGCTTTCTTT. Amino acid sequence: CASSESQGLSTEAFF.

The chain uses TRBV7-8 and TRBJ2-1; 10 bases match TRBD2. CDR1 SGHVS and CDR2 FQNEAQ come from the germline V gene. There are 16 residues in the CDR3. The ends lost 2 bases at V and 9 bases at J; junction bases unmatched: 10. The CDR3, as DNA: TGTGCCAGCAGCTTAAGTTTGAGCGGGGGGGCGGGTGAGCAGTTCTTC. Its translation is CASSLSLSGGAGEQFF.

The CDR3: CASSVVSLSEQYF. CDR3 nucleotides: TGTGCCAGCAGCGTAGTTAGTTTGAGCGAGCAGTACTTC. This chain links TRBV9 with TRBJ2-7; D remains ambiguous. This CDR3 is built from 13 residues. Germline V CDR1 and CDR2: SGDLS, YYNGEE. Trimming left V 0 bases short and J 6 bases short, with 10 bases between.